This T cell receptor beta chain was captured in a study of shared clonotypes between healthy human individuals. Study-level points and caveats: Generally, naive subsets came out with larger estimated richness than memory subsets.

J was trimmed by 3 bases and V by 1 base; bases with no gene match: 5. Germline V gene lookup returns CDR1 SGHNT and CDR2 YYREEE (reference sequence). The CDR3 covers 16 residues. A note on this clone: The antigen is undetermined.

Original analysis: Quality scores were absent from the junction-only immunoSEQ sequences, so filtering differed. Repertoires were generated with immunoSEQ multiplex PCR, while TCRdb's copy carries only in-frame clones and drops some. For V, J and clone size, that table is used; D and trimming come from the DNA. Of around 2.5 million clones in the sample, roughly 93% were seen once. The sequencing input was naive CD4+ T cells from PBMCs. As to subset: CD45RA+ positively selected. This clonotype was sampled from a man aged 18 to 30 in good health. Some clones in this sample may be carry-over from other donors' samples. The genes are TRBV5-4 and TRBJ2-3; 10 nucleotides match TRBD1. This chain's CDR3 is CASSLSVGQGTDTQYF. The CDR3 region has the DNA TGTGCCAGCAGCTTGAGTGTGGGACAGGGGACAGATACGCAGTATTTT.